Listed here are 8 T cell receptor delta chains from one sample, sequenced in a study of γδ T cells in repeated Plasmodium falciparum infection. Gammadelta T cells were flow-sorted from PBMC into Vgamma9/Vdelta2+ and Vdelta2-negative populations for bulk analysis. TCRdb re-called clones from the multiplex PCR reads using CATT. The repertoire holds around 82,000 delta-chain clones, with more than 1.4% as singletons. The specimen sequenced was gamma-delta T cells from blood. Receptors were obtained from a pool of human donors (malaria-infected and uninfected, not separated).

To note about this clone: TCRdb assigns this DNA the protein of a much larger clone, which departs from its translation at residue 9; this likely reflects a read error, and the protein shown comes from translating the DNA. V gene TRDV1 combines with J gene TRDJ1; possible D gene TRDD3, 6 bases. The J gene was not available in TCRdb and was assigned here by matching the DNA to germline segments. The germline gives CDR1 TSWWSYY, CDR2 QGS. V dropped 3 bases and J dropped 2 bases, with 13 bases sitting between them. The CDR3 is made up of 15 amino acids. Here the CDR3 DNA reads TGTGCTCTTGGGGATAACTACGGGGGAACCGATAAACTCATCTTT. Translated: CALGDNYGGTDKLIF.

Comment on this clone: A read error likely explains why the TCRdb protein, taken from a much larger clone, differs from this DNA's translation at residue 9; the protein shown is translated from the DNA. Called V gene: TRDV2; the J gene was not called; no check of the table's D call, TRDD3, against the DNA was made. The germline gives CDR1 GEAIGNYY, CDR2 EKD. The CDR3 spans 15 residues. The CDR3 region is CACDLRLGIGGCFIF. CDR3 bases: TGTGCCTGTGACCTTCGGCTTGGGATTGGGGGATGTTTTATCTTT.

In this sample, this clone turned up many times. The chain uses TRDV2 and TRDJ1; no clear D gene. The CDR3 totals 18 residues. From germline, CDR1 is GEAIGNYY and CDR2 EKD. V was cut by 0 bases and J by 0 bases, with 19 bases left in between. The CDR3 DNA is TGTGCCTGTGACACCATGACTCGCGAAGGTCCTCACACCGATAAACTCATCTTT. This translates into CACDTMTREGPHTDKLIF.

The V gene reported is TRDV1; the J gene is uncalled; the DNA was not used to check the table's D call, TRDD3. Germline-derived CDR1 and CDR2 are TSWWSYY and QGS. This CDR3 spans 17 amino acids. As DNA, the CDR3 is TGTGCTCTTGGGGAACTCTCGTCCCGAGAGTACTACTGGGGATACACCTTT. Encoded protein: CALGELSSREYYWGYTF.

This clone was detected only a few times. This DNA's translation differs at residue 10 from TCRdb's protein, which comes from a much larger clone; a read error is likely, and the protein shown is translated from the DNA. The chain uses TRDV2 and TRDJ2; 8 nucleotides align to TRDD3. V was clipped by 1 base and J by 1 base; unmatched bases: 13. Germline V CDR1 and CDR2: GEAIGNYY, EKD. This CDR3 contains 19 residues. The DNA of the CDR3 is TGTGCCTGTGACACTTTAGACTGGGGGGTAACCAATTTGACAGCACAACTCTTCTTT. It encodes CACDTLDWGVTNLTAQLFF.

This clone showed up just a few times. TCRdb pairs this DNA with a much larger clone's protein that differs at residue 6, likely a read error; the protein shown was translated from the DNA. The DNA for the CDR3 is TGTGCCTGTGACACCATAGGGCTGGGGGCACATTCTTACACCGATAAACTCATCTTT. It codes for CACDTIGLGAHSYTDKLIF. The chain carries TRDV2 and TRDJ1; 7 bases match TRDD3. The J gene was missing in TCRdb and was found by matching the end of the DNA to germline. This CDR3 comprises 19 residues. Germline loops: CDR1 GEAIGNYY, CDR2 EKD. V lost 0 bases and J lost 0; bases outside the gene matches: 15.

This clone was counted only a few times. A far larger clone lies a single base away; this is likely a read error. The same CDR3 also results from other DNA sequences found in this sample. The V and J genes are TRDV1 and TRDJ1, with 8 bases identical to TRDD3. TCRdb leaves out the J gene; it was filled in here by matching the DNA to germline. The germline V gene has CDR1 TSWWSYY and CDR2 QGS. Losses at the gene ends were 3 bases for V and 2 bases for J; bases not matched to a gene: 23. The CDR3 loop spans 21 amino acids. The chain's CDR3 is CALGDGYRQGYGFYLTDKLIF. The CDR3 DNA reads TGTGCTCTTGGGGACGGTTATAGACAGGGATACGGTTTTTATTTGACCGATAAACTCATCTTT.

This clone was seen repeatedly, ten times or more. Here the CDR3 DNA reads TGTGCCAGAATCCTCGCCCCGCTACGAGGACTGGGGGCTTGCGATAAACTCATCTTT. Translation: CARILAPLRGLGACDKLIF. This rearrangement joins TRDV3 to TRDJ1; 8 bases match TRDD3. The germline gives CDR1 TVYSNPD, CDR2 GDNSRS (reference sequence). The CDR3 covers 19 residues. The ends lost 5 bases at V and 4 bases at J; junction bases unmatched: 27.